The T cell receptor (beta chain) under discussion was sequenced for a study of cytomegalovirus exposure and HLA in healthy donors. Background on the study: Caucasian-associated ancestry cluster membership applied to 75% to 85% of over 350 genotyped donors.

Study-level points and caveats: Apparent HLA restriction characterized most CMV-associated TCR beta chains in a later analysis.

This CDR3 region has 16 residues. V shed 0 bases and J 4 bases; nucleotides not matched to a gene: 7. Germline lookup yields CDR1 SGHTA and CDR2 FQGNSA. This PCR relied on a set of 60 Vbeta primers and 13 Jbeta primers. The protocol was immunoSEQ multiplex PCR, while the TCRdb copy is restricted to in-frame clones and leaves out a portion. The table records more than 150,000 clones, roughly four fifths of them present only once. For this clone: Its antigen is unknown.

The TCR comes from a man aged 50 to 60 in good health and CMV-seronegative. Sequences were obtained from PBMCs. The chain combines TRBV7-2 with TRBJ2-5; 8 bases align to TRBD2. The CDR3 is CASSLAGLVGGETQYF. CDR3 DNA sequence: TGTGCCAGCAGCTTAGCGGGACTAGTCGGTGGAGAGACCCAGTACTTC.